This TCR beta chain was found in a study of CD8 T cells in ankylosing spondylitis. This clonotype was counted only a few times. Its antigen remains unidentified. This CDR3 is built from 15 residues. Trimming removed 1 base from V and 3 bases from J; junction bases left unmatched: 3. TCRdb re-called the 5' RACE reads with MiXCR, one entry per CDR3 protein. The sample yields 300,000 to 400,000 distinct CDR3 sequences, about a fifth seen once. Whole-study findings and limits: There was a TCR beta motif, made of 7 to 9 highly homologous variants, that appeared characteristic of ankylosing spondylitis blood. Significant enrichment of disease-linked clones was reported in matched ankylosing spondylitis synovial fluid.

V usage is TRBV12-3 or TRBV12-4 and J usage is TRBJ2-7; 10 nucleotides line up with TRBD2. The TCR was taken from a male donor with ankylosing spondylitis. The source material was blood, either unsorted or a sorted T cell fraction (not recorded which). CDR3 DNA sequence: TGTGCCAGCAGTTTAGGGGTAGCGGGGGGCTACGAGCAGTACTTC. Translated, it gives CASSLGVAGGYEQYF.